These 5 T cell receptor beta chains originate from one sample sequenced in a study of human versus mouse CDR3 diversity and MHC coevolution. The data were produced by immunoSEQ multiplex PCR, yet TCRdb's version contains in-frame clones alone and is incomplete. The repertoire holds about 83,000 clones, with roughly 90% as singletons. The sequencing sample was made of naive CD4+ T cells from blood. Subset reported: CD45RO-negative CD62L-positive naive CD4 T cells. These receptors were obtained from a person aged 25 to 69 in good health.

This clone was counted once. The V call is TRBV19, the J call TRBJ2-7, with 10 bases lining up with TRBD2. With 3 bases clipped from V and 3 bases from J, the junction kept 5 bases outside the gene matches. Germline V gene sequence: CDR1 LNHDA, CDR2 SQIVND (reference sequence). The CDR3 sequence is 15 residues long. CDR3 sequence reads: CASSMRASGGYEQYF. The CDR3 region has the DNA TGTGCCAGTAGTATGCGGGCTAGCGGGGGCTACGAGCAGTACTTC.

The chain joins TRBV6-5 to TRBJ1-1; weak D call: TRBD1 (6 bases). The CDR3 runs to 12 residues. The germline gives CDR1 MNHEY, CDR2 SVGAGI. Trimming took 7 bases from V and 2 from J, leaving 8 bases between them. CDR3 sequence reads: CASKQGNTEAFF. The DNA for the CDR3 is TGTGCCAGCAAACAGGGTAACACTGAAGCTTTCTTT.

V and J are TRBV6-1 and TRBJ2-7, with unresolved D. The V gene lost 6 bases and the J gene lost 3 bases, with 6 bases spanning the gap. Germline CDR1 is MNHNS and CDR2 is SASEGT. The CDR3 spans 11 residues. In DNA, the CDR3 is TGTGCCAGCAGGACTGTCTACGAGCAGTACTTC. As protein: CASRTVYEQYF.

The chain has TRBV5-5 and TRBJ2-5, with a weak D call TRBD1 (6 bases). The end of the DNA fits TRBJ2-7 better, so the J call may be wrong. The length of the CDR3 is 14 residues. In germline, CDR1 is SGHKS, CDR2 YYEKEE (reference sequence). CDR3 bases: TGTGCCAGCAGCATGCTGACACGGACAGACGAGCAGTACTTC. Amino acid sequence: CASSMLTRTDEQYF.

This clone was detected only once. The chain links TRBV2 to TRBJ2-2; D remains unclear. Trimming removed 3 bases from V and 5 bases from J, with 13 bases in between. The CDR3 has 15 residues. The V gene's germline CDR1 is SNHLY and CDR2 FYNNEI. CDR3: CASSEGPPSTGELFF. The CDR3, as DNA: TGTGCCAGCAGTGAGGGTCCCCCTAGTACCGGGGAGCTGTTTTTT. The full variable domain, in which reference TRBV2 and TRBJ2-2 provide the parts outside the CDR3, is EPEVTQTPSHQVTQMGQEVILRCVPISNHLYFYWYRQILGQKVEFLVSFYNNEISEKSEIFDDQFSVERPDGSNFTLKIRSTKLEDSAMYFCASSEGPPSTGELFFGEGSRLTVL.